This entry describes one T cell receptor beta chain. Its antigen target is currently unknown. No clone much larger than this one lies a single base away; base qualities are absent. Trimming takes 8 bases from V and 3 bases from J, and the germline ends sit 11 bases apart. From the cysteine up to the phenylalanine, the CDR3 has a length of 13 residues. Only the CDR3 portion is preserved as DNA: 39 bases, with reading frame beginning at the first base. In the germline V gene, CDR1 corresponds to MNHNS and CDR2 to SASEGT. Ophthalmopathy patients had moderately to severely active disease, Clinical Activity Score of at least 3, NOSPECS grade of at least 4, and disease duration under 3 months. Patients with other autoimmune diseases, uncontrolled infections, pregnancy or lactation were excluded from the study. Clinical symptoms, serum thyroxine, TRAb, thyroid ultrasound and orbital computed tomography formed the basis of the diagnosis. Using Ficoll-Paque density gradient centrifugation, PBMCs were isolated from 10 ml of fresh peripheral blood. Total RNA was extracted with Trizol reagent and quality-checked on an Agilent 2100 Bioanalyzer.

These data originate in a study of Graves' ophthalmopathy and Graves' hyperthyroidism (dated by TCRdb to about 2018). Background for the entire study: Peripheral blood samples were taken at the time of initial diagnosis, before any treatment was given. TCR beta repertoire signatures were used to distinguish Graves' ophthalmopathy from Graves' hyperthyroidism and to predict progression to ophthalmopathy. In total, approximately 130 blood samples were TCR-sequenced: 40 to 45 ophthalmopathy, under 80 hyperthyroidism and 17 hyperthyroidism-to-ophthalmopathy patients. To explore V-J signatures that distinguish ophthalmopathy from hyperthyroidism, a discovery set of about a hundred patients was enrolled, made up of 40 to 45 with ophthalmopathy and some 60 with stable hyperthyroidism. An independent validation cohort comprised 18 hyperthyroidism patients and some 16 patients who later progressed from hyperthyroidism to ophthalmopathy. T-cell repertoires of thyroid tissue and blood were compared in a handful of hyperthyroidism patients. Once sampling was done, hyperthyroidism patients were given methimazole at a starting dose of 30 mg daily, while ophthalmopathy patients were given high-dose intravenous methylprednisolone. For training and testing, the 110 or so patients in the discovery cohort were randomly divided in a 7:3 ratio.

What the work shows at the level of the full study, not this receptor alone: In validation, the model predicted ophthalmopathy progression with about 71% sensitivity and approximately 75% specificity; eleven to twelve predicted patients were CT-confirmed with GO in a median of 6.5 months. In cross-validation, the 13-signature model distinguished ophthalmopathy from stable hyperthyroidism with 85% to 90% sensitivity and around 81% specificity, and in the test set the corresponding values were approximately 79% and 70%. Most expanded thyroid clonotypes with frequency above 0.001 were also detected in blood, suggesting blood repertoires may reflect the thyroid immune response. Sample size was not predetermined statistically, and investigators were not blinded to group allocation.

TCR beta CDR3 regions were amplified from RNA transcripts for repertoire sequencing. The first round of RT-PCR was done with HTBI primers and the Qiagen OneStep RT-PCR kit, and was followed by a second round of multiplex PCR, then size selection and purification. The libraries underwent paired-end sequencing with 100 bp reads on an Illumina HiSeq2000. As for the original processing: Reads were processed with SOAPnuke, discarding reads with adapters, uncalled bases, mean Phred below 15, or no exact constant-primer or identifier match. High-quality paired reads were merged with COPE v1.2.5. Clonotypes were defined as unique nucleotide sequences and were aligned to IMGT TRB V, D and J references using MiTCR v1.1. Only V-J combinations with frequency above 0.0001 were analysed, covering approximately 99% of repertoires. For each V-J combination, a TCR clonal expansion and chaos score was defined as the ratio of F50 clonal expansion to chaos observed in the TCRdist matrix. Welch's t-statistics and random forest were used to reduce features to about 14 V-J combinations, which were fed into a naive Bayes classifier. Thyroid-blood repertoire similarity was quantified with the Morisita-Horn index. TCRdb reprocessing: public reads trimmed at Q25 with fastp, clones called with MiXCR, in-frame beta chains kept. Each record represents a unique CDR3 protein, reported with the most common genes and DNA among its rows. The V and J calls follow TCRdb's processing rather than the paper's. The sample table holds 360,000 or so distinct CDR3 sequences, of which around 18% were seen once. Clones ranked in the top ten supply approximately 1.4% of the sample.

The chain employs TRBV6-1 and TRBJ1-5, with the D gene uncertain. What was sequenced was peripheral blood. This sequence was found in a woman between 18 and 29 years old with Graves' ophthalmopathy. Donor details come from another sample of the same person, matched by shared clones. The nucleotide sequence is given as TGTGCCAGCGGGAGAGGTACCAATCAGCCCCAGCATTTT. Its coded protein is CASGRGTNQPQHF.